This T cell receptor (beta chain) was retrieved from a study of tumor-infiltrating lymphocytes in primary liver carcinoma. This clonotype was observed once. A much bigger clone sits one base away, suggesting this may be a read error. Unsorted bulk tissue (roughly 19-31 mg) underwent RNA and DNA co-extraction. Germline assignment: CDR1 SGHAT and CDR2 FQDESV (reference sequence). The CDR3 length is 15 residues. A constant-region primer primed TCR beta cDNA synthesis from roughly 500 ng of total RNA. Slightly modified ARM-PCR served as the procedure for the TCR beta libraries. These libraries came from three rounds of nested multiplex PCR. A C-beta reverse primer and TRBV1-TRBV30 forward primers served in each of the first two PCR rounds, at about 10 cycles apiece. TCRdb called the multiplex PCR reads again in MiXCR, with one record for every CDR3 protein. Here the sample spans 25,000 to 35,000 distinct CDR3 sequences, 71% being singletons.

The chain recombines TRBV11-1 with TRBJ2-5; TRBD2 matches 7 bases. The origin of this receptor is a young woman with primary liver carcinoma and hepatitis B virus infection. The sequencing input was liver tumor tissue from sampling region 3. Subset of the sample: tumor region T3, left-lateral pole. The CDR3 loop reads CAISTRLAREETQYF. CDR3 DNA: TGTGCCATCAGCACCCGACTAGCAAGAGAAGAGACCCAGTACTTC.